The clone carrying this TCR beta chain has a handful of counts. This sample is part of a study of blood T cell repertoires in COVID-19. For the study at large: Italy, Spain and the United States were the sources of the convalescent and acute COVID-19 samples. In each case, the material was cDNA or gDNA derived from T cells, B-cell-depleted T cells, or PBMCs.

Original handling: Counts of nucleated cells, estimated from reference gene primer amplification, were obtained. Sequenced by immunoSEQ multiplex PCR; TCRdb stores in-frame clones only, minus some. That table furnishes V, J and clone size, whereas the DNA furnished D and trimming. The table shows roughly 240,000 clones, with around 80% occurring only once. CDR1 is LGHNA and CDR2 is YNFKEQ in the germline V gene. The V gene end was trimmed by 3 bases and the J gene end by 1 base; junction bases not matched to a gene: 0. This CDR3 spans 15 amino acids. The chain carries TRBV4-2 and TRBJ2-7; 13 nucleotides match TRBD2. Sequencing was carried out using peripheral blood. This receptor was obtained from a woman older than 75 with acute or convalescent COVID-19. The CDR3 here is CASSQGLAGSYEQYF. The CDR3 DNA sequence: TGTGCCAGCAGCCAGGGACTAGCGGGATCCTACGAGCAGTACTTC.